Listed below are T cell receptor beta chains from one sample, sequenced in a study of beta chain features in type 1 diabetes. The data were produced by immunoSEQ multiplex PCR, yet TCRdb's version contains in-frame clones alone and is incomplete. The table shows just over 600,000 clones, with around 16% occurring only once. Sequenced: naive CD4+ T cells from blood. The receptors here all came from a man between 18 and 29 years old in good health. CDR3s leave out the opening cysteine and the closing phenylalanine or tryptophan. Each record gives: CDR3 protein, V gene.

ATSRGRLAGNEQF | TRBV15
ASSFGRESSEAF | TRBV28
ASSERQRQPQH | TRBV2
ASSLNSAGFTDTQY | TRBV7-2
ASSAGGEAF | TRBV25-1
ASSLTDPNQPQH | TRBV5-1
ASSPTTVYGYT | TRBV18
ASSTRQGASGYT | TRBV9
ASSYSKGGANYGYT | TRBV6-6
ASSQKKDSNTGELF | TRBV4-2
ASSLRQGRETQY | TRBV7-9
ASTNLGGVRSYNEQF | TRBV14
ASSPGWAKNIQY | TRBV9
ASSVASAADTQY | TRBV9
ASSLGPRDRGLGYT | TRBV7-2
AISDRRQGLFPSTDTQY | TRBV10-3
AISTPDIRNSPLH | TRBV10-3
ASSYSGGPRHT | TRBV6-6
ASRGGRGYEQY | TRBV14
ASSQAGTNTGELF | TRBV19
ASSFAGVRTDTQY | TRBV5-1
ASSQTLRTRFTGELF | TRBV4-1
ASSFDRTSTDTQY | TRBV7-3
ASSELQGAVYNEQF | TRBV11-2
ASSQCPRKETQY | TRBV23-1
ASSPERGKY | TRBV19
ASSRSTAKNTEAF | TRBV25-1
ASSVGDRWTEAF | TRBV9
ASWEGKGEQY | TRBV28
ASSLTGIPSWELF | TRBV9
ASSLALAKEQY | TRBV5-4
ASSEQGTITDTQY | TRBV25-1
ASSAGQGPEAF | TRBV6-5
ASSSPRSLYGYT | TRBV11-2
ASTPGRGYRVGEQY | TRBV13
ASSPALTGGYGYT | TRBV28
ASSQDWRGGNIQY | TRBV14
ASRIGGGEDTQY | TRBV4-1
SVEPLAGAYNEQF | TRBV29-1
ASTLGLARLNEQF | TRBV5-6
ASSPYGGSTDTQY | TRBV27
ASSQGGGSAQETQY | TRBV4-3
ASRSPGRSDYEQY | TRBV11-2
ASSLERFIPVAQY | TRBV7-9
ASSLGFWGPDTDTQY | TRBV7-2
ASSATGVGNIQY | TRBV9